This T cell receptor (beta chain) stems from a study of molecular identifiers for immune sequencing clone quantification. MiXCR, applied by TCRdb to the PCR reads, yields one record per CDR3 protein. The sample yields over 100,000 distinct CDR3 sequences, about 35% seen once. Germline-derived CDR1 and CDR2 are DFQATT and SNEGSKA (reference sequence). CDR3 size: 18 residues. After removal of 1 base from V and 8 bases from J, the junction contained 12 bases not matched to a gene. Findings and caveats of the study: It was shown that clones above 20 RNA copies held over 99% of effector molecules, but under 1% in naive cells.

The authors gated naive CD8 T cells as CD8+CD4-CCR7+CD45RA+ for sorting. About this clonotype itself: Its antigen is still unknown.

The chain couples TRBV20-1 to TRBJ2-1, with TRBD2 matching 15 bases. The sample was naive CD8+ T cells from blood, with Jurkat cell RNA spiked in. Subset defined: FACS-sorted CD8+CD4-CCR7+CD45RA+ naive T cells. This receptor was taken from a human donor in good health. Some libraries in this study had Jurkat cell RNA spiked in. In DNA, the CDR3 is TGCAGTGCTAGAGGCGGCGGGGGGACTAGCGGGAGGCTTTATGAGCAGTTCTTC. As protein: CSARGGGGTSGRLYEQFF.